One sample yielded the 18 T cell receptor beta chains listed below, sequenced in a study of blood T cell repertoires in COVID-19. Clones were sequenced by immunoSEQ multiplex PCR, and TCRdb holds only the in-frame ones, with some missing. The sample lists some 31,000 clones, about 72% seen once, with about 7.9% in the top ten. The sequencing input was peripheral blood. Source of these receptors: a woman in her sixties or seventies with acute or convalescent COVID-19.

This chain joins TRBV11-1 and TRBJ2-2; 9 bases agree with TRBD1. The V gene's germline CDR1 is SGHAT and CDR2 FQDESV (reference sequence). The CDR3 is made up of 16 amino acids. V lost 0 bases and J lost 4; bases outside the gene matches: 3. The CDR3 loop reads CASSLAGQGGTGELFF. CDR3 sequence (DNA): TGTGCCAGCAGCTTAGCGGGACAGGGTGGCACCGGGGAGCTGTTTTTT. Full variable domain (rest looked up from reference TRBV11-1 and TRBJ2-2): EAEVAQSPRYKITEKSQAVAFWCDPISGHATLYWYRQILGQGPELLVQFQDESVVDDSQLPKDRFSAERLKGVDSTLKIQPAELGDSAMYLCASSLAGQGGTGELFFGEGSRLTVL.

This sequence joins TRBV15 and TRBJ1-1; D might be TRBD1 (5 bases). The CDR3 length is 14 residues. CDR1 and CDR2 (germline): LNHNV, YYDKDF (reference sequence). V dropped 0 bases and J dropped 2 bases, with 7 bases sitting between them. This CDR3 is CATSRDWGNTEAFF. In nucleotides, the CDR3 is TGTGCCACCAGCAGAGATTGGGGCAACACTGAAGCTTTCTTT.

CDR3 protein: CASSEPGSRAFF. CDR3 DNA sequence: TGTGCCAGCAGTGAACCAGGCAGTCGCGCTTTCTTT. This chain links TRBV6-1 with TRBJ1-1; D is unresolved. This CDR3 comprises 12 residues. The germline CDR1 and CDR2 sequences are MNHNS and SASEGT. Trimming took 2 bases from V and 11 from J, leaving 12 bases between them.

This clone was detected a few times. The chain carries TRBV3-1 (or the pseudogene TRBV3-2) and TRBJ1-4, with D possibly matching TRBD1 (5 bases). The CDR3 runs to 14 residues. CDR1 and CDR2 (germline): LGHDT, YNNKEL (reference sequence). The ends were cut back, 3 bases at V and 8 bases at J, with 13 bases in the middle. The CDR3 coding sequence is TGTGCCAGCAGCCAGGGACTGAATGAAGAAAAACTGTTTTTT. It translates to CASSQGLNEEKLFF.

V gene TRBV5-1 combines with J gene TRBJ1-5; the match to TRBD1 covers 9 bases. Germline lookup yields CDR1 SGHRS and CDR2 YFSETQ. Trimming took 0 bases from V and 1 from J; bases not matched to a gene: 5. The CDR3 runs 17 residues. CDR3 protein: CASSLDGTGNSNQPQHF. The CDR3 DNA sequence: TGCGCCAGCAGCTTGGATGGGACAGGGAACAGCAATCAGCCCCAGCATTTT.

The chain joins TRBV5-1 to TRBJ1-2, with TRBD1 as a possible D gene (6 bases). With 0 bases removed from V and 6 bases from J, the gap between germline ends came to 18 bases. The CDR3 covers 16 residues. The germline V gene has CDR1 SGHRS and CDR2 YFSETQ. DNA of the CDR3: TGCGCCAGCAGCTTGGCCCTAGGGCAGGGGCGGGATGGCTACACCTTC. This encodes CASSLALGQGRDGYTF.

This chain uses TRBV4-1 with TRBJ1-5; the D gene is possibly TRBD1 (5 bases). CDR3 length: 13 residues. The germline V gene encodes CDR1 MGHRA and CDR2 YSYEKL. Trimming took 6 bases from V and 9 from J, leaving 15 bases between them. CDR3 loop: CASSPQESRPQHF. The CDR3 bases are TGCGCCAGCAGTCCACAGGAGAGCCGGCCCCAGCATTTT.

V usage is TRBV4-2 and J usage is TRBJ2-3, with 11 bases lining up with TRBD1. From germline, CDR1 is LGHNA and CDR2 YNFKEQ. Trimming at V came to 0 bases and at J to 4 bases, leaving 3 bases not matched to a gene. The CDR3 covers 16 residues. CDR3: CASSQDGGQGADTQYF. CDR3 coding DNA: TGTGCCAGCAGCCAAGATGGGGGACAGGGGGCAGATACGCAGTATTTT.

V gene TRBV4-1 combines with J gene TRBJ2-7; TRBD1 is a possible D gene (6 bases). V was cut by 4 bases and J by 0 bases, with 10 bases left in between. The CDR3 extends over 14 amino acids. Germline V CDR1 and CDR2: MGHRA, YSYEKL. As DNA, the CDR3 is TGCGCCAGCAGCCGACAGGAGATCTCCTACGAGCAGTACTTC. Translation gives CASSRQEISYEQYF.

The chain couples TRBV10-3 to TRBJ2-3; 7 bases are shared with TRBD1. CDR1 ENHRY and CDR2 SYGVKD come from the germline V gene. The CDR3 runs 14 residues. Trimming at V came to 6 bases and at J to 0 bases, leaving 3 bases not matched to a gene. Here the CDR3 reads CAISRDSSTDTQYF. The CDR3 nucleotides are TGTGCCATCAGCCGGGACAGTAGCACAGATACGCAGTATTTT.

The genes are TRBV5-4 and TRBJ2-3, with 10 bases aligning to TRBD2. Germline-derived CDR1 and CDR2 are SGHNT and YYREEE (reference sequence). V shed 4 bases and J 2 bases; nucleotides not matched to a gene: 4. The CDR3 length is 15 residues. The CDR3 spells CASSPSGGFTDTQYF. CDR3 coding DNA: TGTGCCAGCAGCCCTAGCGGGGGCTTCACAGATACGCAGTATTTT.

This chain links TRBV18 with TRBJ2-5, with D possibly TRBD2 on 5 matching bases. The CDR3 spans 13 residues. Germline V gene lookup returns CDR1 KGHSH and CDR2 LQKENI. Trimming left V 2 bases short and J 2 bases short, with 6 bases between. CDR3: CASSPGLQETQYF. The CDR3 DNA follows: TGTGCCAGCTCACCAGGACTTCAAGAGACCCAGTACTTC.

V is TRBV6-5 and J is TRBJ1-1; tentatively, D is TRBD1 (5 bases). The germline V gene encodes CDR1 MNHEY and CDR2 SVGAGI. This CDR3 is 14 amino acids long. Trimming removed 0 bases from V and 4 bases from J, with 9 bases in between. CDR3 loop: CASSYSGGTTEAFF. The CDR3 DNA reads TGTGCCAGCAGTTACTCGGGGGGAACCACTGAAGCTTTCTTT.

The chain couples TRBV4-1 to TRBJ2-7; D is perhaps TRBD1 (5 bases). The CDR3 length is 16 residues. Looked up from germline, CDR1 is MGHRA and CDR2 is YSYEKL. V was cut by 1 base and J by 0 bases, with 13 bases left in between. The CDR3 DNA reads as TGCGCCAGCAGCCAAGCTGAGACAGTCCGCTCCTACGAGCAGTACTTC. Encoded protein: CASSQAETVRSYEQYF.

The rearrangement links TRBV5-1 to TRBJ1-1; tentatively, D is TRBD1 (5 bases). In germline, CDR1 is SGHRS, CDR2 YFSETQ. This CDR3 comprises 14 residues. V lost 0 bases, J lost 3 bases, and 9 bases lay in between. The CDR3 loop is CASSLAGEDTEAFF. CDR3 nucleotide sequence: TGCGCCAGCAGCTTGGCGGGGGAGGACACTGAAGCTTTCTTT. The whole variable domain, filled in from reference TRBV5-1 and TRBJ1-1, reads KAGVTQTPRYLIKTRGQQVTLSCSPISGHRSVSWYQQTPGQGLQFLFEYFSETQRNKGNFPGRFSGRQFSNSRSEMNVSTLELGDSALYLCASSLAGEDTEAFFGQGTRLTVV.

CDR3 DNA: TGTGCCAGCTCACCGGGGAGGAGGAATCAGCCCCAGCATTTT. Translated: CASSPGRRNQPQHF. The chain has TRBV18 and TRBJ1-5, with D unclear. The V end was cut by 3 bases, the J end by 4 bases, with 10 bases between. CDR3 length: 14 amino acids. Germline V gene lookup returns CDR1 KGHSH and CDR2 LQKENI.

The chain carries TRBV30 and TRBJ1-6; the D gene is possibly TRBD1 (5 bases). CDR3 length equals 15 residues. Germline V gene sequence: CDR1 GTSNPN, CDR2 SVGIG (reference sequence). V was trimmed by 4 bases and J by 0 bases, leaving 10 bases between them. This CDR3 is CAWMGGSSYNSPLHF. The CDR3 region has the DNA TGTGCCTGGATGGGGGGGAGCTCCTATAATTCACCCCTCCACTTT.

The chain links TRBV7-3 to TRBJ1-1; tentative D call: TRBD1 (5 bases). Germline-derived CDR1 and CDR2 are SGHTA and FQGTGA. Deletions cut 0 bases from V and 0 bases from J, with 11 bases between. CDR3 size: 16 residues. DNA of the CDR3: TGTGCCAGCAGCTTAACACGACAGTTAATGAACACTGAAGCTTTCTTT. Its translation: CASSLTRQLMNTEAFF.